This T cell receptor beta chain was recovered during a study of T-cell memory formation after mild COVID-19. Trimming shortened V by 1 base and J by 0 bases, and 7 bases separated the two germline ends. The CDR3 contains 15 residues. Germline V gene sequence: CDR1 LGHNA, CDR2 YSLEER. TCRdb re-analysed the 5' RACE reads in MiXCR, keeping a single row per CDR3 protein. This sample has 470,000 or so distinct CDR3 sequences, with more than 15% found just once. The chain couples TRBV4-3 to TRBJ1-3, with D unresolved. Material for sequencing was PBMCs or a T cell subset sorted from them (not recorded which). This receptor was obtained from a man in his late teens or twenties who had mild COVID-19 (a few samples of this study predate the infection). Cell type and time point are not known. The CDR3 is CASSQAYGSGNTIYF. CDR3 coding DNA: TGCGCCAGCAGCCAAGCGTACGGCTCTGGAAACACCATATATTTT.